These 21 T cell receptor beta chains were all obtained from the same sample, sequenced in a study of graft-versus-host responses after intestinal transplantation. The antigens for these receptors are not known. Clones were read by immunoSEQ multiplex PCR, and TCRdb kept only the in-frame ones, dropping some. The sample has 85,000 to 100,000 clones; roughly 90% are singletons. The material sequenced was unstimulated CD4+ T cells sorted from spleen or lymph node cells, taken before intestinal transplant. These receptors all come from a human donor who received an intestinal transplant.

This chain links TRBV7-2 with TRBJ2-3; TRBD2 matches at 7 bases. With V trimmed by 3 bases and J by 7 bases, 4 bases remained unmatched. This CDR3 is 13 amino acids long. From germline, CDR1 is SGHTA and CDR2 FQGNSA. The CDR3 DNA reads as TGTGCCAGCAGCTTCGATAGCGGGTATACGCAGTATTTT. The encoded protein is CASSFDSGYTQYF.

The chain carries TRBV5-6 and TRBJ1-2, with a tentative D call TRBD1 (5 bases). This CDR3 spans 13 amino acids. The V gene lost 4 bases and the J gene lost 4 bases, with 11 bases spanning the gap. Germline lookup yields CDR1 SGHDT and CDR2 YYEEEE. The CDR3 nucleotides are TGTGCCAGCAGCCCCGACAGATCCTATGGCTACACCTTC. Amino acid sequence: CASSPDRSYGYTF.

The chain carries TRBV29-1 and TRBJ2-1; 7 bases align to TRBD1. V gave up 6 bases and J gave up 2 bases; unmatched junction bases: 4. The germline V gene encodes CDR1 SQVTM and CDR2 ANQGSEA. CDR3 length: 13 residues. Written as DNA, the CDR3 is TGCAGCGTACCCGGGACAGCCTACAATGAGCAGTTCTTC. This gives the protein CSVPGTAYNEQFF.

This clone was found once. The chain joins TRBV7-6 to TRBJ1-4; 8 bases are a match to TRBD1. J gave up 4 bases and V 3 bases, and 4 bases lay outside the gene matches. The CDR3 has 15 residues. The germline V gene encodes CDR1 SGHVS and CDR2 FNYEAQ. In DNA form, the CDR3 reads TGTGCCAGCAGCTTCTCGACAGGGGTTAATGAAAAACTGTTTTTT. Translating gives CASSFSTGVNEKLFF.

CDR3: CASSQGVAGPSGNTIYF. The CDR3 DNA reads TGCGCCAGCAGCCAAGGTGTGGCAGGCCCCTCTGGAAACACCATATATTTT. This chain joins TRBV4-1 and TRBJ1-3; D uncertain. Germline V gene lookup returns CDR1 MGHRA and CDR2 YSYEKL. The CDR3 consists of 17 residues. V lost 1 base and J 0 bases, leaving 13 bases between the germline ends.

V is TRBV5-1 and J is TRBJ1-1, with unresolved D. V was trimmed by 0 bases and J by 0 bases, leaving 9 bases between them. CDR1 is SGHRS, CDR2 YFSETQ, per germline. This CDR3 is built from 15 residues. CDR3 DNA: TGCGCCAGCAGCTTGGACAGTCCCATGAACACTGAAGCTTTCTTT. Translation gives CASSLDSPMNTEAFF.

This sequence joins TRBV27 and TRBJ1-6, with 10 bases matching TRBD1. The CDR3 is made up of 14 amino acids. After removal of 6 bases from V and 5 bases from J, the junction contained 1 base not matched to a gene. The germline V gene has CDR1 MNHEY and CDR2 SMNVEV (reference sequence). As DNA, the CDR3 is TGTGCCAGCAGGGGGACAGGGGATAATTCACCCCTCCACTTT. This encodes CASRGTGDNSPLHF.

This chain joins TRBV10-1 and TRBJ2-1; 10 positions agree with TRBD2. With V trimmed by 3 bases and J by 7 bases, 6 bases remained unmatched. Germline V gene sequence: CDR1 WNHNN, CDR2 SYGVQD (reference sequence). CDR3 length equals 15 residues. This CDR3 reads CASSDERGGENEQFF. The DNA for the CDR3 is TGCGCCAGCAGTGATGAGCGGGGGGGGGAAAATGAGCAGTTCTTC.

The J gene is TRBJ1-1, the V gene TRBV6-5; 9 bases line up with TRBD1. The CDR3 totals 15 residues. J was trimmed by 1 base and V by 5 bases; bases with no gene match: 5. The germline V gene encodes CDR1 MNHEY and CDR2 SVGAGI. The CDR3 region has the DNA TGTGCCAGCAGTCGGGACAGGGATGGGAACACTGAAGCTTTCTTT. This codes for CASSRDRDGNTEAFF.

The chain employs TRBV5-6 and TRBJ2-7, with D tentatively TRBD2 (6 bases). The V gene's germline CDR1 is SGHDT and CDR2 YYEEEE. The CDR3 is made up of 14 amino acids. Trimming left V 1 base short and J 7 bases short, with 15 bases between. This CDR3 is CASSLLDYLVEQYF. In nucleotides, the CDR3 is TGTGCCAGCAGCTTGTTGGACTACCTTGTAGAGCAGTACTTC.

The chain employs TRBV2 and TRBJ1-5; D might be TRBD1 (5 bases). The CDR3 has 12 residues. V lost 7 bases, J lost 5 bases, and 9 bases lay in between. Germline CDR1 and CDR2: SNHLY and FYNNEI. CDR3 amino acids: CASKWGDQPQHF. Written as DNA, the CDR3 is TGTGCCAGCAAATGGGGGGATCAGCCCCAGCATTTT.

The chain uses TRBV7-9 and TRBJ2-5; D is possibly TRBD2 (5 bases). Germline V gene sequence: CDR1 SEHNR, CDR2 FQNEAQ (reference sequence). The length of the CDR3 is 14 residues. Between the trimmed V and J ends, which lost 5 bases and 5 bases, there was a span of 15 bases. The CDR3 DNA reads as TGTGCCAGCAGCCCCGGTCGGGGTTGGGAGACCCAGTACTTC. Protein sequence: CASSPGRGWETQYF.

This rearrangement joins TRBV6-6 to TRBJ2-5; 9 bases are a match to TRBD1. CDR1 is MNHNY, CDR2 SVGAGI, per germline (reference sequence). This CDR3 contains 15 residues. V dropped 7 bases and J dropped 2; count of bases not matched to a gene: 8. The CDR3 here is CASTPGQGLQETQYF. In DNA, the CDR3 is TGTGCCAGCACCCCGGGACAGGGTTTACAAGAGACCCAGTACTTC.

This clone turned up a few times. CDR3 amino acids: CASSLLANTEAFF. The CDR3 coding sequence is TGTGCCAGCAGCTTACTGGCTAACACTGAAGCTTTCTTT. The chain employs TRBV11-2 and TRBJ1-1; D is unresolved. V was trimmed by 2 bases and J by 2 bases, leaving 6 bases between them. The CDR3 length is 13 residues. The germline V gene encodes CDR1 SGHAT and CDR2 FQNNGV. The entire variable domain, with the rest obtained from reference TRBV11-2 and TRBJ1-1, is as follows: EAGVAQSPRYKIIEKRQSVAFWCNPISGHATLYWYQQILGQGPKLLIQFQNNGVVDDSQLPKDRFSAERLKGVDSTLKIQPAKLEDSAVYLCASSLLANTEAFFGQGTRLTVV.

This rearrangement joins TRBV5-1 to TRBJ1-2; D perhaps matches TRBD1 (6 bases). Trimming removed 3 bases at V and 10 bases at J, with 16 bases between. In germline, CDR1 is SGHRS, CDR2 YFSETQ. The CDR3 extends over 13 amino acids. The CDR3 coding sequence is TGCGCCAGCAGCTCGCAGGGGTTTGATCCCTACACCTTC. This translates into CASSSQGFDPYTF.

V usage is TRBV5-1 and J usage is TRBJ2-1; 7 nucleotides align to TRBD1. V gave up 4 bases and J gave up 4 bases; unmatched junction bases: 11. Germline V CDR1 and CDR2: SGHRS, YFSETQ. This CDR3 has 16 residues. CDR3 protein: CASSNPTGVQYNEQFF. The CDR3 DNA is TGCGCCAGCAGCAACCCCACAGGGGTTCAGTACAATGAGCAGTTCTTC.

This clone was seen a handful of times. The chain joins TRBV2 to TRBJ2-7; D perhaps matches TRBD1 (6 bases). The CDR3 has 13 residues. V lost 9 bases to trimming and J lost 3 bases, with 15 bases between them. Germline CDR1 is SNHLY and CDR2 is FYNNEI. The CDR3 reads CASTRQVRYEQYF. DNA of the CDR3: TGTGCCAGTACCCGACAGGTCCGCTACGAGCAGTACTTC.

The CDR3 sequence: CASGLVLFPYEQYF. DNA for the CDR3: TGTGCTAGTGGTTTGGTACTATTCCCCTACGAGCAGTACTTC. The rearrangement joins TRBV12-5 to TRBJ2-7; no clear D. Per the germline V gene, CDR1 is LGHNT and CDR2 is FRNRAP. This CDR3 comprises 14 residues. The V end lost 0 bases, the J end lost 2 bases, and 8 bases lay between the germline ends.

The rearrangement links TRBV6-5 to TRBJ2-5; TRBD1 agrees at 7 bases. The germline gives CDR1 MNHEY, CDR2 SVGAGI. With 5 bases clipped from V and 5 bases from J, the junction kept 8 bases outside the gene matches. The CDR3 has 14 amino acids. CDR3 sequence: CASSTETGVETQYF. CDR3 in DNA: TGTGCCAGCAGTACGGAAACAGGGGTGGAGACCCAGTACTTC.

The chain links TRBV6-6 to TRBJ2-1; D not certain. Germline assignment: CDR1 MNHNY and CDR2 SVGAGI (reference sequence). This CDR3 is 16 amino acids long. Deletions cut 8 bases from V and 0 bases from J, with 17 bases between. In DNA form, the CDR3 reads TGTGCCAGCGCCGGGTTACGGCACGACTCCTACAATGAGCAGTTCTTC. This codes for CASAGLRHDSYNEQFF.

The chain couples TRBV7-2 to TRBJ2-5, with 7 bases aligning to TRBD1. Germline lookup yields CDR1 SGHTA and CDR2 FQGNSA. The CDR3 totals 15 residues. The ends lost 3 bases at V and 5 bases at J; junction bases unmatched: 9. The DNA for the CDR3 is TGTGCCAGCAGCTTCCAGACAGGGCTCGGGGAGACCCAGTACTTC. This translates into CASSFQTGLGETQYF.